The 16 T cell receptor beta chains presented below share a single source sample, sequenced in a study of CD8+CD57+ T cells in acquired aplastic anemia. Those patients picked for sequencing had displayed CD8+CD57+ cell expansion on flow cytometry. It was genomic DNA that served as the template for profiling TCR beta VDJ and CDR3. Via MiXCR, TCRdb re-called the reads, giving one row per CDR3 protein. The data show a few hundred thousand distinct CDR3 sequences, with roughly 82% seen just once and 35% to 50% held by the top ten. Material: sorted CD4+, CD8+, or CD8+CD57+ T cells (not recorded which) from PBMCs. The receptors derive from a human donor with aplastic anemia.

With regard to this clonotype: A read error is likely, as this CDR3 ends without the conserved phenylalanine or tryptophan. The limits of the CDR3 on the DNA are not certain, so only TCRdb's listed CDR3 is given. V usage is TRBV9 and J usage is TRBJ2-3. Counting both end residues, the CDR3 totals 13 amino acids. CDR1 is SGDLS, CDR2 YYNGEE, per germline. CDR3 residues: CASGGAGNIPHFV.

This clonotype appeared once. An end of the junction differs from the germline gene, which may be a read error. This chain connects TRBV7-8 to TRBJ2-5; maybe TRBD2 (5 bases). The germline gives CDR1 SGHVS, CDR2 FQNEAQ. CDR3 length equals 14 residues. The CDR3 reads CASSRGSEQGTQYF. The CDR3 DNA sequence: TGTGCCAGCAGCAGAGGGAGCGAGCAAGGTACCCAGTATTTC.

A note on this clonotype: A junction end diverges from the germline sequence, so it may reflect a read error. The chain uses TRBV9 and TRBJ2-5; D remains unclear. From germline, CDR1 is SGDLS and CDR2 YYNGEE. This CDR3 spans 14 amino acids. Here the CDR3 DNA reads TGTGCCAGCAGCGTAGGGTCAGATACGCAGTCTCTTGACTTC. It yields the protein CASSVGSDTQSLDF. Full variable domain (rest looked up from reference TRBV9 and TRBJ2-5): DSGVTQTPKHLITATGQRVTLRCSPRSGDLSVYWYQQSLDQGLQFLIQYYNGEERAKGNILERFSAQQFPDLHSELNLSSLELGDSALYFCASSVGSDTQSLDFGPGTRLLVL.

J is TRBJ1-6 and V is TRBV9, with D possibly TRBD1 on 5 matching bases. This CDR3 spans 17 amino acids. V was shortened by 7 bases and J by 0 bases, with 17 bases between the two germline ends. Germline lookup yields CDR1 SGDLS and CDR2 YYNGEE. CDR3 bases: TGTGCCAGCTCACCTTCGGGGACTAACTCCTATAATTCACCCCTCCACTTT. Its protein is CASSPSGTNSYNSPLHF.

The chain has TRBV7-2 and TRBJ2-1; D might be TRBD1 or TRBD2, each matching 5 bases. Germline V CDR1 and CDR2: SGHTA, FQGNSA. The CDR3 contains 16 residues. V was trimmed by 4 bases and J by 8 bases, leaving 21 bases between them. CDR3 protein: CASSSWGTGSDHEQFF. The CDR3 DNA reads as TGTGCCAGCAGCTCCTGGGGGACGGGGTCCGACCATGAGCAGTTCTTC.

Concerning this clonotype itself: Compared with germline, one end of the junction differs, possibly owing to a read error. This sequence joins TRBV9 and TRBJ2-3; 9 bases align to TRBD1. CDR1 and CDR2 (germline): SGDLS, YYNGEE. The CDR3 runs 14 residues. Written as DNA, the CDR3 is TGTGCCAGCAGCTCACGGGACAGGGCCGAGGACTATGATTTT. Translation gives CASSSRDRAEDYDF.

Only a few counts were recorded for this clonotype. Germline is not matched at one junction end, which may reflect a read error. This chain uses TRBV13 with TRBJ2-3; tentatively, D is TRBD1 or TRBD2 (5 bases each). Germline CDR1 reads PRHDT; CDR2 reads FYEKMQ (reference sequence). The CDR3 is 13 residues long. The CDR3: CATSRGGTDTQYF. The CDR3 coding sequence is TGTGCCACCAGCAGAGGGGGCACAGATACGCAGTATTTT. The variable domain in full, completed from reference TRBV13 and TRBJ2-3, reads AAGVIQSPRHLIKEKRETATLKCYPIPRHDTVYWYQQGPGQDPQFLISFYEKMQSDKGSIPDRFSAQQFSDYHSELNMSSLELGDSALYFCATSRGGTDTQYFGPGTRLTVL.

The chain uses TRBV25-1 and TRBJ2-3; 10 nucleotides align to TRBD1. Germline CDR1 is MGHDK and CDR2 is SYGVNS. CDR3 length: 16 amino acids. V was clipped by 0 bases and J by 4 bases; unmatched bases: 4. The CDR3 sequence is CASSEYPGQGSDTQYF. The CDR3, as DNA: TGTGCCAGCAGTGAATATCCGGGACAGGGGTCAGATACGCAGTATTTT.

The CDR3 nucleotides are TGCGCCAGCAGCTTGGAAGCGGGGCCTTCGGAAAAACTGTTTTTT. Its translation: CASSLEAGPSEKLFF. The chain employs TRBV5-1 and TRBJ1-4, with D perhaps TRBD1 (5 bases). The V gene lost 0 bases and the J gene lost 8 bases, with 14 bases spanning the gap. The germline V gene encodes CDR1 SGHRS and CDR2 YFSETQ. CDR3 length: 15 amino acids.

With regard to this clonotype: The conserved phenylalanine or tryptophan normally closing the CDR3 is absent here, so this likely arose from a read error. The genes are TRBV7-9 and TRBJ2-3, with 7 bases matching TRBD2. CDR3 length: 13 residues. J lost 10 bases, V lost 3 bases, and 7 bases had no gene match. Germline CDR1 and CDR2: SEHNR and FQNEAQ (reference sequence). For the CDR3, the DNA is TGTGCCAGCAGCTTTCGAAGAAGCGGGGCGCAGTATGTT. Protein sequence: CASSFRRSGAQYV.

The rearrangement links TRBV5-1 to TRBJ1-1, with TRBD1 as a possible D gene (6 bases). The V gene's germline CDR1 is SGHRS and CDR2 YFSETQ. The CDR3 totals 14 residues. The V and J ends lost 4 bases and 5 bases respectively, with 15 bases between them. CDR3 in amino acids: CASSPGGARTEAFF. The CDR3 coding sequence is TGCGCCAGCAGCCCCGGGGGGGCACGAACTGAAGCTTTCTTT.

The table lists this clonotype with many counts. The junction shows a germline mismatch at one end, possibly a read error. The chain uses TRBV7-9 and TRBJ2-3, with D possibly being TRBD1 or TRBD2 (6 bases each). Germline V gene lookup returns CDR1 SEHNR and CDR2 FQNEAQ (reference sequence). CDR3 length: 14 residues. DNA for the CDR3: TGTGCCAGCAGCTTAGGATCGGGGGCCGGGGAGCAGTACTTT. As protein: CASSLGSGAGEQYF.

The rearrangement joins TRBV11-3 to TRBJ2-4; perhaps TRBD1 as D (5 bases). The CDR3 runs to 12 residues. The germline gives CDR1 SGHNT, CDR2 YENEEA. The ends were cut back, 5 bases at V and 10 bases at J, with 12 bases in the middle. CDR3 in amino acids: CASSGDRTIQYF. CDR3 in DNA: TGTGCCAGCAGCGGAGATCGGACAATTCAGTACTTC.

This clonotype occurred once. V usage is TRBV7-6 and J usage is TRBJ1-6; a possible D gene is TRBD1 (5 bases). Trimming took off 5 bases at V and 10 bases at J, with 18 bases between the two ends. Germline CDR1 is SGHVS and CDR2 is FNYEAQ. CDR3 length equals 15 residues. CDR3 sequence reads: CASSLVGRVASPLHF. As DNA, the CDR3 is TGTGCCAGCAGCCTAGTGGGCAGGGTGGCATCACCCCTCCACTTT.

This clonotype was counted once. No conserved phenylalanine or tryptophan is present at the end of the CDR3, so a read error is the likely explanation. It is unclear where the CDR3 begins or ends on the DNA, so no DNA is shown, and the CDR3 is as TCRdb lists it. V and J are TRBV11-1 and TRBJ1-4. CDR1 and CDR2 (germline): SGHAT, FQDESV (reference sequence). The CDR3 region is 15 residues in length, termini included. CDR3 protein: CASSSGHSTNENVLS.

J is TRBJ1-1 and V is TRBV7-8; D not resolved. CDR1 and CDR2 from the germline V gene are SGHVS and FQNEAQ. Deletions cut 4 bases from V and 1 base from J, with 7 bases between. This CDR3 has 13 amino acids. The CDR3 sequence is CASSSNRNTEAFF. CDR3 DNA sequence: TGTGCCAGCAGCTCAAACAGGAACACTGAAGCTTTCTTT.